Below, 9 T cell receptor beta chains from the same sample are listed, as sequenced in a study of PD-1 blockade in classical Hodgkin lymphoma. The assay was immunoSEQ multiplex PCR, and TCRdb's table has in-frame clones only and misses some. The sample shows approximately 52,000 clones, roughly 73% of them seen only once. Brentuximab vedotin exposure varied among the patients, all of whom had relapsed after autologous stem cell transplantation. Sequenced material: peripheral blood mononuclear cells (PBMCs), taken before the second cycle of nivolumab. These receptors all come from a human donor with classical Hodgkin lymphoma.

The V call is TRBV6-6, the J call TRBJ2-2; no clear D gene. V was cut by 7 bases and J by 3 bases, with 6 bases left in between. CDR1 MNHNY and CDR2 SVGAGI come from the germline V gene (reference sequence). The CDR3 loop spans 12 amino acids. CDR3 sequence (DNA): TGTGCCAGCAACCTAGACACCGGGGAGCTGTTTTTT. Encoded protein: CASNLDTGELFF.

The V gene is TRBV18, the J gene TRBJ2-7, with D unclear. This CDR3 has 13 residues. V shed 2 bases and J shed 4 bases, with 9 bases lying between them. Germline CDR1 KGHSH, CDR2 LQKENI. The CDR3 nucleotides are TGTGCCAGCTCACCAGCTTTTGGGTACGAGCAGTACTTC. Encoded protein: CASSPAFGYEQYF.

V usage is TRBV6-5 and J usage is TRBJ1-1; D remains ambiguous. Germline lookup yields CDR1 MNHEY and CDR2 SVGAGI. The CDR3 covers 14 residues. The V end lost 2 bases, the J end lost 0 bases, and 7 bases lay between the germline ends. The CDR3 nucleotides read TGTGCCAGCAGTTACACTACAGTGAACACTGAAGCTTTCTTT. The encoded protein is CASSYTTVNTEAFF.

This chain connects TRBV27 to TRBJ2-7; 14 positions agree with TRBD2. Germline values: CDR1 MNHEY, CDR2 SMNVEV (reference sequence). This CDR3 comprises 14 residues. Trimming took 4 bases from V and 6 from J; bases not matched to a gene: 2. This chain's CDR3 is CASSSGLAGVEQYF. CDR3 DNA sequence: TGTGCCAGCAGTTCGGGACTAGCGGGAGTCGAGCAGTACTTC.

The CDR3 DNA reads TGTGCCAGCAGCCGAGGGACAGGGAGCACAGATACGCAGTATTTT. Its translation: CASSRGTGSTDTQYF. This chain links TRBV7-9 with TRBJ2-3, with TRBD1 identical over 9 bases. Germline-derived CDR1 and CDR2 are SEHNR and FQNEAQ (reference sequence). CDR3 length equals 15 residues. V gave up 5 bases and J gave up 0 bases; unmatched junction bases: 3.

This CDR3 reads CASSEGWLGYNEQFF. The CDR3 bases are TGTGCCAGCAGTGAGGGATGGCTAGGCTACAATGAGCAGTTCTTC. V and J are TRBV6-4 and TRBJ2-1; D gene uncertain. V lost 3 bases and J lost 3, with 12 bases in between. The CDR3 extends over 15 amino acids. Germline CDR1 MRHNA, CDR2 SNTAGT.

The chain carries TRBV18 and TRBJ2-6; D is undetermined. CDR1 is KGHSH, CDR2 LQKENI, per germline. The CDR3 loop spans 18 amino acids. V lost 6 bases to trimming and J lost 1 base, with 19 bases between them. The CDR3 here is CASSPLNDGRSGANVLTF. In nucleotides, the CDR3 is TGTGCCAGCTCCCCTCTTAATGACGGTCGTTCTGGGGCCAACGTCCTGACTTTC. Combining the CDR3 with reference TRBV18 and TRBJ2-6 gives the whole variable domain NAGVMQNPRHLVRRRGQEARLRCSPMKGHSHVYWYRQLPEEGLKFMVYLQKENIIDESGMPKERFSAEFPKEGPSILRIQQVVRGDSAAYFCASSPLNDGRSGANVLTFGAGSRLTVL.

The count of this clone is one. This chain joins TRBV5-1 and TRBJ2-5; D remains unclear. Germline assignment: CDR1 SGHRS and CDR2 YFSETQ. CDR3 length equals 12 residues. With 1 base removed from V and 5 bases from J, the gap between germline ends came to 6 bases. In DNA, the CDR3 is TGCGCCAGCAGCTTGCCGTCTGAGACCCAGTACTTC. Translating gives CASSLPSETQYF.

The chain carries TRBV5-1 and TRBJ1-1; TRBD1 is a possible D gene (5 bases). Germline V CDR1 and CDR2: SGHRS, YFSETQ. The CDR3 loop spans 14 amino acids. The ends were cut back, 5 bases at V and 0 bases at J, with 11 bases in the middle. CDR3 DNA sequence: TGCGCCAGCAGTAGGGGCAGGATGAACACTGAAGCTTTCTTT. It translates to CASSRGRMNTEAFF.